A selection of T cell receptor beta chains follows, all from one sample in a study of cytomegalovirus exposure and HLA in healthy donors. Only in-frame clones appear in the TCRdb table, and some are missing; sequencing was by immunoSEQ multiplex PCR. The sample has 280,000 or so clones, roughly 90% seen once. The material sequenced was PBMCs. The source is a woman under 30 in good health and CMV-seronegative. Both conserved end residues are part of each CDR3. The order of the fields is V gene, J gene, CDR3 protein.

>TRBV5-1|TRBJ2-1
CASSFQRRDYNEQFF
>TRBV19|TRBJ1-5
CATGRDINQPQHF
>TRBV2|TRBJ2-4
CASRTGITLAKNIQYF
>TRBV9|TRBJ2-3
CASSPWEGDTQYF
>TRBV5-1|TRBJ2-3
CASSPGGMLAGADTQYF
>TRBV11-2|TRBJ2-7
CASCRKLAGEGSEQYF
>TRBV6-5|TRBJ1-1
CASSEDRVHTEAFF
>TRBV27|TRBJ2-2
CASRLPGRGVGELFF
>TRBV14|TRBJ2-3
CASSQETGTDTQYF
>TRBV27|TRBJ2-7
CASSLAATYEQYF